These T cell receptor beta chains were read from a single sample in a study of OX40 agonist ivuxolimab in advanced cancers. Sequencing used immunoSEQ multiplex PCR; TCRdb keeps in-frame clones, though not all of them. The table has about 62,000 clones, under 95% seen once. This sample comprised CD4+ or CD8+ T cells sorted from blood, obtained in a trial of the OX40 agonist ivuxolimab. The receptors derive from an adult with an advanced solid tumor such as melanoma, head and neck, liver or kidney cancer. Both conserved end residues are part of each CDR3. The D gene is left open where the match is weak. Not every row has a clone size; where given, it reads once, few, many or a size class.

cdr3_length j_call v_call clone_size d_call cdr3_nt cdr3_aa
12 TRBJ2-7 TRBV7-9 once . TGTGCCAGCAGCTTACAGGCATACGAGCAGTACTTC CASSLQAYEQYF
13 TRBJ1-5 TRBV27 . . TGTGCCAGCAGCCACTCCCCCTGGGAGCCCCAGCATTTT CASSHSPWEPQHF
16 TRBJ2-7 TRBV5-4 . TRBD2 TGTGCCAGCAGCCTGGGAGGACTAGCGGGAGAAGAAGAGCAGTACTTC CASSLGGLAGEEEQYF
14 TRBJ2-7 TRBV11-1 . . TGTGCCAGCAGCTTCGGGGCTGGTGGGTACGAGCAGTACTTC CASSFGAGGYEQYF
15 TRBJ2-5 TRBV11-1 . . TGTGCCAGCAGCTTAGAAGGACTATGGGGGGAGACCCAGTACTTC CASSLEGLWGETQYF
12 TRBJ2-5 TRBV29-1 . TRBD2 TGCAGCGTTAGCGGGGGCGTGGAGACCCAGTACTTC CSVSGGVETQYF
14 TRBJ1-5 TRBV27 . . TGTGCCAGCAGTTTCTCGGACAGCAATCAGCCCCAGCATTTT CASSFSDSNQPQHF
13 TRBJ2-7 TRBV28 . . TGTGCCAGCAGTTTTCTGGGGTCCTACGAGCAGTACTTC CASSFLGSYEQYF
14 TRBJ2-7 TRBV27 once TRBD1 TGTGCCAGCAGCCCCAGGGACAGATCCTACGAGCAGTACTTC CASSPRDRSYEQYF
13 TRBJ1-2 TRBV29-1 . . TGCAGCGCGAATACAGGGAACCGGTATGGCTACACCTTC CSANTGNRYGYTF
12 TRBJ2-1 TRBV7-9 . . TGTGCCAGCAGCTTAGCGGTCGATGAGCAGTTCTTC CASSLAVDEQFF
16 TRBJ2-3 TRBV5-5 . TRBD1 TGTGCCAGCAGCTTCTTGTCGGGGACAGGTACAGATACGCAGTATTTT CASSFLSGTGTDTQYF
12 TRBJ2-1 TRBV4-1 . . TGCGCCAGCAGCCAAGGAATGGGTGAGCAGTTCTTC CASSQGMGEQFF
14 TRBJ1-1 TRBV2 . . TGTGCCAGCAGTGAACACCATGAGGGCACTGAAGCTTTCTTT CASSEHHEGTEAFF
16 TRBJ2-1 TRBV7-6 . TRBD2 TGTGCCAGCAGCGGCCTGCTGAGCGGGAGTGGTAGTGAGCAGTTCTTC CASSGLLSGSGSEQFF
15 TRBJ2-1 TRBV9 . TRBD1 TGTGCCAGCAGCGTAGAGCAGACAGGGTTGAATGAGCAGTTCTTC CASSVEQTGLNEQFF
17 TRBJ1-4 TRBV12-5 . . TGTGCTAGTGGTTTGGTACAATATAATTCCCAAGATGAAAAACTGTTTTTT CASGLVQYNSQDEKLFF
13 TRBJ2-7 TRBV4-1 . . TGCGCCAGCAGCCAAGATGGGGTCTGGGAGCAGTACTTC CASSQDGVWEQYF
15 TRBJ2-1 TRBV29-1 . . TGCAGCGTTGACGAGTGGGGTGTCTCCTACAATGAGCAGTTCTTC CSVDEWGVSYNEQFF
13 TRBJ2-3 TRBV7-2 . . TGTGCCAGCAGCTTAGACGGCACAGATACGCAGTATTTT CASSLDGTDTQYF
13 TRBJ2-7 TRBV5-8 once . TGTGCCAGCCGAGACAGGCGTTCCTACGAGCAGTACTTC CASRDRRSYEQYF
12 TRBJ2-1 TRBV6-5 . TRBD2 TGTGCCAGCGCCCCGGGAGGGGGTGAGCAGTTCTTC CASAPGGGEQFF
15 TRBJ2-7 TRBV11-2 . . TGTGCCAGCAGCTTAGGACGGGCAGCAATCAACGAGCAGTACTTC CASSLGRAAINEQYF
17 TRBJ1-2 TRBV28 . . TGTGCCAGCAGTTTTGCCCGGGATGGGGGCGTTCCCTATGGCTACACCTTC CASSFARDGGVPYGYTF
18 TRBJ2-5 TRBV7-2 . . TGTGCCAGCAGCTTAGCCGATCTTGGACTGAGGGTCTCGGAGACCCAGTACTTC CASSLADLGLRVSETQYF
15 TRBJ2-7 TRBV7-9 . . TGTGCCAGCAGCTTAGCAGGGGCCAACGTCTACGAGCAGTACTTC CASSLAGANVYEQYF
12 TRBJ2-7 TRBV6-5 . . TGTGCCAGCAGCGGTCGGTCTCCCGAGTGGTACTTT CASSGRSPEWYF
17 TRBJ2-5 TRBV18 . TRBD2 TGTGCCAGCTCACCCCCCACACCCGGGACTAGAGGAGAGACCCAGTACTTC CASSPPTPGTRGETQYF
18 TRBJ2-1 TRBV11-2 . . TGTGCCAGCAGCTTAGGGTCGGCGGGATTCGTATCCTACAATGAGCAGTTCTTC CASSLGSAGFVSYNEQFF
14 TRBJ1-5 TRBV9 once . TGTGCCAGCAGCGTAGCGGCAGGGAATCAGCCCCAGCATTTT CASSVAAGNQPQHF
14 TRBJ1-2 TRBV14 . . TGTGCCAGCAGCCAAGGGATCGGGCTTTATGGCTACACCTTC CASSQGIGLYGYTF
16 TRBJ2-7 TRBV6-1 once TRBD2 TGTGCCAGCAGTGATGGACTAGCGGGAGGTCTCTACGAGCAGTACTTC CASSDGLAGGLYEQYF
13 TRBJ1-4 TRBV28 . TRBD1 TGTGCCAGCAGTCCAACAGGGGGCGAAAAACTGTTTTTT CASSPTGGEKLFF
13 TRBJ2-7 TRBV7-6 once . TGTGCCAGCAGCTTAGGTATAGACTACGAGCAGTACTTC CASSLGIDYEQYF
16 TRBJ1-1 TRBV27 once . TGTGCCAGCAGTTCGGTGTCGCTGGGCATTAACACTGAAGCTTTCTTT CASSSVSLGINTEAFF
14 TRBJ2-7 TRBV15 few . TGTGCCACCAGCAGAGTTGTTAGCTCCTACGAGCAGTACTTC CATSRVVSSYEQYF
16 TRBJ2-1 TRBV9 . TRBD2 TGTGCCAGCAGCGTACAGACTAGCGGGGGGTACAATGAGCAGTTCTTC CASSVQTSGGYNEQFF
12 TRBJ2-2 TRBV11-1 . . TGTGCCAGCAGCACCCACACCGGGGAGCTGTTTTTT CASSTHTGELFF
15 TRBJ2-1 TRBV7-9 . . TGTGCCAGCAGCTTAGCTGGGAGCTCCTACAATGAGCAGTTCTTC CASSLAGSSYNEQFF
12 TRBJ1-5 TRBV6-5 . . TGTGCCAGCAGTGAGGGGGGGAAGCCCCAGCATTTT CASSEGGKPQHF
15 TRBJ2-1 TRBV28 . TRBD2 TGTGCCAGCAGTTTCAAGCGGGAGCTGAATGACGGGCAGTTCTTC CASSFKRELNDGQFF
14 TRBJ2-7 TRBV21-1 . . TGTGCCAGCAGCAAACCGGGACAGGGGAGGGAGCAGTACTTC CASSKPGQGREQYF
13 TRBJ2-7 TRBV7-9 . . TGTGCCAGCACGGGGTCGGAGGGGTACGAGCAGTACTTC CASTGSEGYEQYF
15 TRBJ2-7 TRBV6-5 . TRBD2 TGTGCCAGCAGTCCCTCTAGCGGGAGGGCCCTCGAGCAGTACTTC CASSPSSGRALEQYF
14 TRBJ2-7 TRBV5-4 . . TGTGCCAGCAGCTCTCCCTGGAGCTCCTACGAGCAGTACTTC CASSSPWSSYEQYF
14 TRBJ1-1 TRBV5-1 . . TGCGCCAGCAGTCCCGGGCAGCCGAACACTGAAGCTTTCTTT CASSPGQPNTEAFF
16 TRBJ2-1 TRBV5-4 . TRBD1 TGTGCCAGCAACCAACCTGGGACAGGGTTCAACAATGAGCAGTTCTTC CASNQPGTGFNNEQFF
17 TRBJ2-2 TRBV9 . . TGTGCCAGCAGCGTAAACTCAGGGGATCGGAACACCGGGGAGCTGTTTTTT CASSVNSGDRNTGELFF
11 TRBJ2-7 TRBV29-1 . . TGCAGCGTTGAAGATCTGGGGGAGCAGTACTTC CSVEDLGEQYF
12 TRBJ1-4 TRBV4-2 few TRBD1 TGTGCCAGCAGCCACCAGGGGGCGGAACTGTTTTTT CASSHQGAELFF
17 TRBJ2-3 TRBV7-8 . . TGTGCCAGCAGCTTGGTTCGGTTCGCGGCTAGCACAGATACGCAGTATTTT CASSLVRFAASTDTQYF
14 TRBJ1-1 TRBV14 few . TGTGCCAGCCCTGGACTGCTCGGCAACACTGAAGCTTTCTTT CASPGLLGNTEAFF
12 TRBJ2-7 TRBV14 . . TGTGCCAGCAGCCAAGATTACTACGAGCAGTACTTC CASSQDYYEQYF
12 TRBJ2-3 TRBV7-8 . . TGTGCCAGCACCCCATCGGCGGATACGCAGTATTTT CASTPSADTQYF
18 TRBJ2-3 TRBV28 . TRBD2 TGTGCCAGCAGTGTAAAAGCGGGAGGGCCAAAAAGCACAGATACGCAGTATTTT CASSVKAGGPKSTDTQYF